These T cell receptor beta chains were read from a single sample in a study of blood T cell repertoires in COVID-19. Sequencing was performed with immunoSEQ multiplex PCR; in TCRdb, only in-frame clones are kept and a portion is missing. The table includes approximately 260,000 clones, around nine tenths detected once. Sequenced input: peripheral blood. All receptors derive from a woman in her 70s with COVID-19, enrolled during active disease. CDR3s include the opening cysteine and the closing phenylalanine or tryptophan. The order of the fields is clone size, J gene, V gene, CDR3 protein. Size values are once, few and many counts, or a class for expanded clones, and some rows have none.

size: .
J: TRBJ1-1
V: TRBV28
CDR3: CASSLDRNTEAFF

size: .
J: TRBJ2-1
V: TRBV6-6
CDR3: CASSSPTSGLWYEQFF

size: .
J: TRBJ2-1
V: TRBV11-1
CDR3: CASSPGRRGTYNEQFF

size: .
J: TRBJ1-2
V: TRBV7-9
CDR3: CASSSGQGLWGYTF

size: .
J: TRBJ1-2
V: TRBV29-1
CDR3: CSVEQDRSANYGYTF

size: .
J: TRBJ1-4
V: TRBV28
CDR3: CASSVQQGIEKLFF

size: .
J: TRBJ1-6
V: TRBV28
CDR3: CASTSGDSPLHF

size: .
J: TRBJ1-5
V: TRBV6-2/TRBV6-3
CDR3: CASSPDGTGGQPQHF

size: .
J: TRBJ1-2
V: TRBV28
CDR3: CASRDRGGYTF

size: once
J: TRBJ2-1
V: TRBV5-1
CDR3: CASSLRLAGDPYNEQFF

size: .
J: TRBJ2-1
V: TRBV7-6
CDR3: CASSPEDRGRGNEQFF

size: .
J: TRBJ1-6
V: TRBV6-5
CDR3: CASTGRDYSPLHF

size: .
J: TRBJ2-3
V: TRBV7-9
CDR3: CASSVSGRDTQYF

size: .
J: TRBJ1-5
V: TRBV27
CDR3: CASSSRGSSNQPQHF

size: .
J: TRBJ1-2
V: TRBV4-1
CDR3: CASSLQGSGQGAGGYTF

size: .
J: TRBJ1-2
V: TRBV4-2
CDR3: CASSRGDYGYTF

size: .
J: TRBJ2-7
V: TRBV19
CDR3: CASSARDSISYEQYF

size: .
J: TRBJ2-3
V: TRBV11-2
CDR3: CASSLGVSGSTDTQYF

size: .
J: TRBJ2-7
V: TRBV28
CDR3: CASSLQRQTSSYEQYF

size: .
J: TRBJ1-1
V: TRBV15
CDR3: CATSREPGTGGAFF

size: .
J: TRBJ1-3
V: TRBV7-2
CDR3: CASSLEQVRGNTIYF

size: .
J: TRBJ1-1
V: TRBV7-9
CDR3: CASSPGQVYTEAFF

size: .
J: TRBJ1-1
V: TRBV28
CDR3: CASSPQTGARGTEAFF

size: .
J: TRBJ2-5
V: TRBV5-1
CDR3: CASSFNTGQQETQYF

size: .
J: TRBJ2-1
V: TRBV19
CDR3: CASSTRLAGEHYNEQFF

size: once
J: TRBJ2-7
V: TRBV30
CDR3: CAWTTGQGGYEQYF

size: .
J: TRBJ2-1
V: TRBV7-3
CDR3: CASSLAGVNEQFF

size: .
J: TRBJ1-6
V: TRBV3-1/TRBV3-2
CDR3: CASSQGSGGSYNSPLHF

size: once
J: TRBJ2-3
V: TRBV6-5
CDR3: CASTGQNTDTQYF

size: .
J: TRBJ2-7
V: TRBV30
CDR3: CAWSVGGSVYEQYF

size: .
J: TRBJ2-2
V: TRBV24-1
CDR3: CATRDRGQTGELFF

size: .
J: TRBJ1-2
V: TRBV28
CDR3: CASIRSGPYGYTF

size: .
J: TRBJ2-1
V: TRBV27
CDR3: CASNLAGVSNEQFF

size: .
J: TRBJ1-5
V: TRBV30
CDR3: CAWSTGQGRHQPQHF

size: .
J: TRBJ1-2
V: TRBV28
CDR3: CASRKATVEGYTF

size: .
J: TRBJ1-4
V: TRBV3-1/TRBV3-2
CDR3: CASSLGQGDEKLFF

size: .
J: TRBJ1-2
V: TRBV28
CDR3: CASSKHTGTGEGYTF

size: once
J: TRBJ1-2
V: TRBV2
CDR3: CASSLTGAKGGYTF

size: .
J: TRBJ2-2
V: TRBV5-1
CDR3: CASRRTSGDTGELFF

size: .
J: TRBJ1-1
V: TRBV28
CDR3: CASSLQFRGNTEAFF

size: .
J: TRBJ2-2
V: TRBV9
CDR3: CASSVDGGLWPGELFF

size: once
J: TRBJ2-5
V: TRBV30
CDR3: CAGKGQSRETQYF

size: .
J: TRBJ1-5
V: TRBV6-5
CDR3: CASNSHSNQPQHF

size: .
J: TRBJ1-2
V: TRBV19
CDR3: CASSILGTGLNGYTF

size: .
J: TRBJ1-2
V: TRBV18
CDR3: CASSPRQQSAPNGYTF

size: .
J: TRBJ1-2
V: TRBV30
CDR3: CAWSVTIYYGYTF

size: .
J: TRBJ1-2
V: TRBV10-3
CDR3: CAISGRQGSDYGYTF

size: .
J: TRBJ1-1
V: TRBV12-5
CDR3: CASGLVLSGGITEAFF

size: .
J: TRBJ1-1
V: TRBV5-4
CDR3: CASSRLDRGKTEAFF

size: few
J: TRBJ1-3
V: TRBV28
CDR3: CASSPDRGAGNTIYF

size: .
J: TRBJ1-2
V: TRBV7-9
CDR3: CASSSRDSNYGYTF

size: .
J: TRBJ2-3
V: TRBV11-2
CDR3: CASSLDIAFGTDTQYF

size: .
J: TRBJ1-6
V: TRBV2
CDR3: CASSESRSYNSPLHF

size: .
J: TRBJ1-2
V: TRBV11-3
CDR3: CASSPGSYGYTF

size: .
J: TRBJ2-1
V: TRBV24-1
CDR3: CATTGDNEQFF

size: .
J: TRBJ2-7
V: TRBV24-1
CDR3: CATSGGLAGSYEQYF

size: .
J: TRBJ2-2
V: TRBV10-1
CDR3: CASSVTGGPTGELFF

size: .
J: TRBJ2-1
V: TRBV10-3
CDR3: CAIRSGLAGVHEQFF

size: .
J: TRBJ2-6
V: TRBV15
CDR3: CATGDRGSPGANVLTF

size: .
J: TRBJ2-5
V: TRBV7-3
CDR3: CASSSTTRLREEDQYF